This passage covers 21 T cell receptor beta chains from one sample sequenced in a study of blood T cell repertoires in COVID-19 (TCRdb year 2020). The receptor library was made with the immunoSEQ multiplex PCR assay. TCRdb carries this immuneACCESS record with in-frame sequences only. Its versions omit some clonotypes, under half of them owing to an unresolved V gene in the studies checked, with the rest unexplained. The sample profile shows 230,000 or so clones; about four fifths of them were found once. The top ten hold 7.5% of the sample. Sequencing was carried out using peripheral blood. All receptors come from a woman aged 80 or over with COVID-19, enrolled during active disease.

The chain joins TRBV18 to TRBJ2-2; 7 bases fit TRBD2. CDR1 KGHSH and CDR2 LQKENI come from the germline V gene. The CDR3 consists of 17 residues. Trimming at V came to 5 bases and at J to 0 bases, leaving 9 bases not matched to a gene. The CDR3 protein is CASSTGGPMANTGELFF. The DNA for the CDR3 is TGTGCCAGCTCAACGGGGGGACCAATGGCGAACACCGGGGAGCTGTTTTTT.

The V and J genes are TRBV27 and TRBJ2-3; D not certain. This CDR3 is 12 amino acids long. Trimming pared 5 bases from V and 2 bases from J, leaving 5 bases between. Germline V CDR1 and CDR2: MNHEY, SMNVEV (reference sequence). The CDR3 protein is CASSPHTDTQYF. For the CDR3, the DNA is TGTGCCAGCAGTCCACACACAGATACGCAGTATTTT.

The rearrangement uses TRBV19 and TRBJ1-6, with D possibly TRBD1 on 5 matching bases. V lost 6 bases, J lost 11 bases, and 14 bases lay in between. The CDR3 length is 13 residues. CDR1 and CDR2 from the germline V gene are LNHDA and SQIVND (reference sequence). The CDR3 nucleotides read TGTGCCAGTAGGGGACTCCTCGCCGCACCCCTCCACTTT. Translation gives CASRGLLAAPLHF.

The chain employs TRBV7-2 and TRBJ1-4; D might be TRBD1 (5 bases). Germline CDR1 and CDR2: SGHTA and FQGNSA. This CDR3 comprises 16 residues. The ends were cut back, 1 base at V and 3 bases at J, with 12 bases in the middle. This chain's CDR3 is CASSLGKEGPNEKLFF. CDR3 sequence (DNA): TGTGCCAGCAGCTTAGGGAAGGAGGGGCCTAATGAAAAACTGTTTTTT.

This clone has just one count. V is TRBV3-1 (or the pseudogene TRBV3-2) and J is TRBJ2-2, with 9 bases lining up with TRBD2. Germline assignment: CDR1 LGHDT and CDR2 YNNKEL (reference sequence). The V and J ends lost 6 bases and 2 bases, in that order; junction bases with no gene match: 4. There are 15 residues in the CDR3. The CDR3 spells CASSLRGGNTGELFF. CDR3 DNA sequence: TGTGCCAGCAGTTTGCGGGGGGGAAACACCGGGGAGCTGTTTTTT.

The chain links TRBV5-4 to TRBJ1-6; 10 positions match TRBD1. V gave up 4 bases and J gave up 9 bases; unmatched junction bases: 7. This CDR3 has 15 amino acids. The germline V gene encodes CDR1 SGHNT and CDR2 YYREEE (reference sequence). CDR3 sequence (DNA): TGTGCCAGCAGCGCCTGGACAGGGGGTGGTTCACCCCTCCACTTT. This translates into CASSAWTGGGSPLHF.

This clone appeared a few times. The CDR3 region is CASSRGSTDTQYF. CDR3 in DNA: TGTGCCAGCTCTCGCGGGAGCACAGATACGCAGTATTTT. V and J are TRBV18 and TRBJ2-3, with D tentatively TRBD2 (5 bases). Trimming left V 6 bases short and J 0 bases short, with 7 bases between. The germline V gene encodes CDR1 KGHSH and CDR2 LQKENI. The CDR3 length is 13 residues.

The genes are TRBV2 and TRBJ1-2, with D possibly TRBD1 on 5 matching bases. Trimming cost V 2 bases and J 6 bases, with 7 bases left between them. The CDR3 loop spans 12 amino acids. Germline assignment: CDR1 SNHLY and CDR2 FYNNEI. The CDR3 loop is CASSELGDGYTF. CDR3 DNA sequence: TGTGCCAGCAGTGAACTAGGGGATGGCTACACCTTC.

V and J are TRBV7-2 and TRBJ1-3, with 7 nucleotides matching TRBD1. The CDR3 loop spans 14 amino acids. Germline V gene lookup returns CDR1 SGHTA and CDR2 FQGNSA. V was pared by 4 bases and J by 11 bases, with 11 bases of the junction left unmatched. The CDR3, as DNA: TGTGCCAGCAGCTCCGACAGGGTAGAAGGTTCCATATATTTT. Translated, it gives CASSSDRVEGSIYF.

The sample holds one count of this clone. V usage is TRBV5-1 and J usage is TRBJ2-3; D unclear. CDR1 is SGHRS, CDR2 YFSETQ, per germline. This CDR3 is built from 14 residues. V was clipped by 1 base and J by 4 bases, with 10 bases between them. In DNA form, the CDR3 reads TGCGCCAGCAGCTTGATCAGCGTGGCAGATACGCAGTATTTT. Its protein product is CASSLISVADTQYF.

The CDR3 DNA reads TGTGCCAGCAGCTCACAAGGGCAGGGAGGAGAGACCCAGTACTTC. It encodes CASSSQGQGGETQYF. The chain combines TRBV11-2 with TRBJ2-5, with a possible D match to TRBD2 (6 bases). The length of the CDR3 is 15 residues. V was shortened by 4 bases and J by 4 bases, with 16 bases between the two germline ends. The germline V gene encodes CDR1 SGHAT and CDR2 FQNNGV. The whole variable domain, filled in from reference TRBV11-2 and TRBJ2-5, reads EAGVAQSPRYKIIEKRQSVAFWCNPISGHATLYWYQQILGQGPKLLIQFQNNGVVDDSQLPKDRFSAERLKGVDSTLKIQPAKLEDSAVYLCASSSQGQGGETQYFGPGTRLLVL.

The chain carries TRBV19 and TRBJ2-3; 9 positions match TRBD1. Germline V CDR1 and CDR2: LNHDA, SQIVND (reference sequence). The CDR3 runs to 15 residues. The V gene end was trimmed by 6 bases and the J gene end by 0 bases; junction bases not matched to a gene: 4. The CDR3 loop is CASSRDRDSTDTQYF. The CDR3 DNA reads TGTGCCAGTAGCCGGGACAGGGATAGCACAGATACGCAGTATTTT.

This clone was detected many times. This chain links TRBV24-1 with TRBJ2-2; TRBD1 matches 9 bases. Germline loops: CDR1 KGHDR, CDR2 SFDVKD. The CDR3 length is 16 residues. V trimming: 4 bases; J trimming: 1 base; junction bases outside the gene matches: 3. The CDR3: CATSDPGQGNTGELFF. The CDR3 bases are TGTGCCACCAGTGACCCGGGACAGGGGAACACCGGGGAGCTGTTTTTT.

CDR3 sequence (DNA): TGTGCCAGCAGCGTAGGCCCCGGGACAGGGGGCTCCTACGAGCAGTACTTC. Translated, it gives CASSVGPGTGGSYEQYF. The chain joins TRBV7-9 to TRBJ2-7; 11 bases map to TRBD1. The CDR3 contains 17 residues. CDR1 is SEHNR and CDR2 is FQNEAQ in the germline V gene (reference sequence). Germline trimming cut 5 bases from V and 0 bases from J; bases unmatched to any gene: 9.

The V and J genes are TRBV28 and TRBJ1-1; TRBD1 agrees at 7 bases. Germline values: CDR1 MDHEN, CDR2 SYDVKM. The CDR3 is made up of 16 amino acids. V was pared by 3 bases and J by 11 bases, with 18 bases of the junction left unmatched. CDR3 DNA: TGTGCCAGCAGTTTTCCCCTTGGACTAACAGGGGAAACGGCTTTCTTT. Translating it yields CASSFPLGLTGETAFF.

The genes are TRBV27 and TRBJ2-1; maybe TRBD2 (6 bases). Deletions cut 7 bases from V and 2 bases from J, with 15 bases between. Germline CDR1 is MNHEY and CDR2 is SMNVEV (reference sequence). This CDR3 is 15 amino acids long. This CDR3 is CASTVRASAYNEQFF. DNA for the CDR3: TGTGCCAGCACCGTAAGAGCTAGCGCCTACAATGAGCAGTTCTTC.

The rearrangement joins TRBV6-1 to TRBJ2-5; tentatively, D is TRBD1 (6 bases). The CDR3 is 16 residues long. CDR1 is MNHNS and CDR2 is SASEGT in the germline V gene. Deletions cut 4 bases from V and 3 bases from J, with 18 bases between. DNA of the CDR3: TGTGCCAGCAGTGGGAGGCTAGGGGGTCACAAAGAGACCCAGTACTTC. Protein product: CASSGRLGGHKETQYF.

The genes are TRBV10-3 and TRBJ1-5; weak D call: TRBD1 (5 bases). Trimming stripped 3 bases from V and 0 bases from J, with 9 bases between. The CDR3 contains 15 residues. Germline CDR1 and CDR2: ENHRY and SYGVKD. The CDR3 region has the DNA TGTGCCATCAGTGACGACAGTGATAGCAATCAGCCCCAGCATTTT. This translates into CAISDDSDSNQPQHF.

The V gene is TRBV30, the J gene TRBJ1-6, with TRBD1 as a possible D gene (5 bases). The CDR3 length is 13 residues. Trimming removed 2 bases from V and 10 bases from J, with 12 bases in between. Looked up from germline, CDR1 is GTSNPN and CDR2 is SVGIG (reference sequence). CDR3: CAWSRQGLSPLHF. The CDR3 region has the DNA TGTGCCTGGAGTCGGCAGGGTCTCTCACCCCTCCACTTT. Full variable domain (rest looked up from reference TRBV30 and TRBJ1-6): SQTIHQWPATLVQPVGSPLSLECTVEGTSNPNLYWYRQAAGRGLQLLFYSVGIGQISSEVPQNLSASRPQDRQFILSSKKLLLSDSGFYLCAWSRQGLSPLHFGNGTRLTVT.

As to this clone: At the DNA level, this CDR3 is encoded by other sequences in the same sample as well. The chain carries TRBV25-1 and TRBJ1-2, with D unresolved. Looked up from germline, CDR1 is MGHDK and CDR2 is SYGVNS. The length of the CDR3 is 12 residues. Trimming took off 4 bases at V and 4 bases at J, with 7 bases between the two ends. CDR3 DNA: TGTGCCAGCAGTGGCGGCCTCTATGGCTACACCTTC. Its translation is CASSGGLYGYTF.

The V and J genes are TRBV19 and TRBJ1-5; TRBD1 aligns across 12 bases. The CDR3 is 19 residues long. V lost 0 bases to trimming and J lost 1 base; unmatched junction nucleotides: 7. Germline CDR1 reads LNHDA; CDR2 reads SQIVND (reference sequence). Here the CDR3 DNA reads TGTGCCAGTAGTATAGATACGGGGACAGGGGGCGGGAGCAATCAGCCCCAGCATTTT. Protein: CASSIDTGTGGGSNQPQHF.